Listed below are T cell receptor beta chains from one sample, sequenced in a study of early T cells in non-severe SARS-CoV-2 infection. Via MiXCR, TCRdb re-called the 5' RACE reads, giving one row per CDR3 protein. This sample carries around 60,000 distinct CDR3 sequences, 10% to 15% of them seen once, and the ten largest clones take around 4.2%. Specimen: whole blood. The receptors here all came from an adult who was a healthcare worker with PCR-confirmed SARS-CoV-2 infection or an uninfected control (not recorded which). The CDR3 runs from the conserved cysteine through the conserved F or W. The D gene is left open where the match is weak. Not all rows give a size; the values are once, few, many and, for expanded clones, a class.

V: TRBV18
size: many
D: -
J: TRBJ1-5
DNA: TGTGCCAGCTCACCACCGGGGGCAGGGTACAGCAATCAGCCCCAGCATTTT
CDR3: CASSPPGAGYSNQPQHF

V: TRBV9
size: few
D: -
J: TRBJ1-1
DNA: TGTGCCAGCAGCGTAGACCCCACGGGAGTCGAAGCTTTCTTT
CDR3: CASSVDPTGVEAFF

V: TRBV7-9
size: many
D: -
J: TRBJ2-5
DNA: TGTGCCAGCAGCCCAAGGACCGCCGTCGGAGAGACCCAGTACTTC
CDR3: CASSPRTAVGETQYF

V: TRBV2
size: -
D: -
J: TRBJ2-6
DNA: TGTGCCAGCCTATGGAACCCTGGGGCCAACGTCCTGACTTTC
CDR3: CASLWNPGANVLTF

V: TRBV9
size: many
D: -
J: TRBJ1-6
DNA: TGTGCCAGCAGCGTAGCGTATAATTCACCCCTCCACTTT
CDR3: CASSVAYNSPLHF

V: TRBV11-2
size: few
D: TRBD2
J: TRBJ2-7
DNA: TGTGCCAGCAGCTTCGGACTAGCGGTGGCCTACGAGCAGTACTTC
CDR3: CASSFGLAVAYEQYF

V: TRBV6-5
size: many
D: -
J: TRBJ1-2
DNA: TGTGCCAGCAAAGGGGGGCAAGGCAACTATGGCTACACCTTC
CDR3: CASKGGQGNYGYTF

V: TRBV4-1
size: many
D: -
J: TRBJ1-5
DNA: TGCGCCAGCAGCCAAGAGTGGGCCTCGGCGAGCAATCAGCCCCAGCATTTT
CDR3: CASSQEWASASNQPQHF

V: TRBV6-6
size: -
D: -
J: TRBJ1-1
DNA: TGTGCCAGCAGTGAACTGTCGGCGACAGAAGAAGCTTTCTTT
CDR3: CASSELSATEEAFF

V: TRBV7-3
size: -
D: -
J: TRBJ2-3
DNA: TGTGCCAGCAGCTTAACGTCGGGCCCCTCAGATACGCAGTATTTT
CDR3: CASSLTSGPSDTQYF

V: TRBV9
size: -
D: TRBD1
J: TRBJ2-1
DNA: TGTGCCAGCAGCGTAGAGACAGGGTTTGGCAATGAGCAGTTCTTC
CDR3: CASSVETGFGNEQFF

V: TRBV24-1
size: -
D: TRBD1
J: TRBJ2-1
DNA: TGTGCCACCAGTGATCCCGGGACAGCGGACAATGAGCAGTTCTTC
CDR3: CATSDPGTADNEQFF

V: TRBV7-6
size: few
D: -
J: TRBJ1-1
DNA: TGTGCCAGCAGCTTAGTGCCAGGACCCAACACTGAAGCTTTCTTT
CDR3: CASSLVPGPNTEAFF

V: TRBV6-5
size: many
D: -
J: TRBJ1-2
DNA: TGTGCCAGCAGCCCCTTTTTGGCAGGGGCGGGTTATGGCTACACCTTC
CDR3: CASSPFLAGAGYGYTF

V: TRBV7-6
size: many
D: -
J: TRBJ1-1
DNA: TGTGCCAGCAGCTTAGTCTCCCGGGGCGGGAACACTGAAGCTTTCTTT
CDR3: CASSLVSRGGNTEAFF

V: TRBV24-1
size: many
D: -
J: TRBJ2-2
DNA: TGTGCCACCAGTGATGGTACAGACACCGGGGAGCTGTTTTTT
CDR3: CATSDGTDTGELFF

V: TRBV10-1
size: -
D: TRBD1
J: TRBJ2-3
DNA: TGCGCCAGCGGACAGGGCCATAGCACAGATACGCAGTATTTT
CDR3: CASGQGHSTDTQYF

V: TRBV10-3
size: -
D: -
J: TRBJ1-1
DNA: TGTGCCATCAGTGAGTCGTGGGGCCCGAACACTGAAGCTTTCTTT
CDR3: CAISESWGPNTEAFF

V: TRBV7-9
size: many
D: -
J: TRBJ2-7
DNA: TGTGCCAGCAGCCCCTCAGGGGACCCCCCCTACGAGCAGTACTTC
CDR3: CASSPSGDPPYEQYF

V: TRBV3-1
size: few
D: TRBD2
J: TRBJ2-3
DNA: TGTGCCAGCAGCCCGGCCGGGACTAGGAACACAGATACGCAGTATTTT
CDR3: CASSPAGTRNTDTQYF

V: TRBV7-2
size: many
D: -
J: TRBJ2-3
DNA: TGTGCCAGCAGCTTCCAGGGGCAGGATACGCAGTATTTT
CDR3: CASSFQGQDTQYF

V: TRBV2
size: many
D: TRBD1
J: TRBJ2-2
DNA: TGTGCCAGCAGGGGACAGGGATACACCGGGGAGCTGTTTTTT
CDR3: CASRGQGYTGELFF

V: TRBV25-1
size: few
D: -
J: TRBJ2-1
DNA: TGTGCCAGCAGTGAATTGGGGGGTCGCTACGACAATGAGCAGTTCTTC
CDR3: CASSELGGRYDNEQFF

V: TRBV7-9
size: many
D: -
J: TRBJ2-3
DNA: TGTGCCAGCAGCTCTGGACCGGTGGGGGATACGCAGTATTTT
CDR3: CASSSGPVGDTQYF

V: TRBV5-1
size: few
D: TRBD1
J: TRBJ2-7
DNA: TGCGCCAGCAGCCAACAGGGGTTCTCCCTCTACGAGCAGTACTTC
CDR3: CASSQQGFSLYEQYF

V: TRBV7-8
size: few
D: -
J: TRBJ1-6
DNA: TGTGCCAGCAGCCGGCCCGATTCACCCCTCCACTTT
CDR3: CASSRPDSPLHF